The clone carrying this T cell receptor (beta chain) was detected only once. This sample is part of a study of blood T cell repertoires in COVID-19. Across the study: Both acute and convalescent COVID-19 samples were obtained from the United States, Italy and Spain. PBMCs, B-cell-depleted T cells, or T cells were the source of the cDNA or gDNA that made up the material.

Trimming stripped 2 bases from V and 7 bases from J, with 11 bases between. CDR1 MNHNY and CDR2 SVGAGI come from the germline V gene (reference sequence). The CDR3 length is 14 residues. In the original analysis: The authors estimated nucleated cell counts from reference gene primer amplification. Repertoires were generated with immunoSEQ multiplex PCR, while TCRdb's copy carries only in-frame clones and drops some. D and trimming come from the DNA, and the V and J calls and clone size come from that table. The sample has 120,000 or so clones, 65% to 85% seen once. The sequenced sample consisted of peripheral blood. The sequence came from a man between 65 and 80 years old with acute or convalescent COVID-19. The chain links TRBV6-6 to TRBJ1-4; perhaps TRBD1 as D (6 bases). The DNA of the CDR3 is TGTGCCAGCAGTTACGAGGGGGGGCTTGAAAAACTGTTTTTT. Protein sequence: CASSYEGGLEKLFF.